Below are 21 T cell receptor beta chains sequenced from a single sample in a study of cytotoxic CD8 clonotypes in ibrutinib-treated CLL. The table came from immunoSEQ multiplex PCR; TCRdb's copy has only in-frame clones and leaves some out. The repertoire holds approximately 300,000 clones, roughly 85% seen once, with 6.5% to 8.5% in the top ten. Sequencing used PBMCs, obtained before ibrutinib treatment. These receptors all come from a human donor with chronic lymphocytic leukemia.

The genes are TRBV6-1 and TRBJ2-7; no reliable D call. Germline CDR1 reads MNHNS; CDR2 reads SASEGT. The CDR3 is 12 amino acids. V was clipped by 4 bases and J by 3 bases, with 7 bases between them. The CDR3 is CASSGRDYEQYF. CDR3 nucleotides: TGTGCCAGCAGTGGTAGGGACTACGAGCAGTACTTC.

At least ten counts were recorded for this clone. The sample carries other DNA sequences with the same CDR3. V usage is TRBV27 and J usage is TRBJ1-1; no definite D call. CDR3 size: 13 residues. The germline V gene encodes CDR1 MNHEY and CDR2 SMNVEV (reference sequence). V was shortened by 0 bases and J by 1 base, with 3 bases between the two germline ends. CDR3 coding DNA: TGTGCCAGCAGTTTATCGAGGAACACTGAAGCTTTCTTT. Translated, it gives CASSLSRNTEAFF.

The V gene is TRBV9, the J gene TRBJ1-2; 8 bases are a match to TRBD1. J gave up 1 base and V 4 bases, and 9 bases lay outside the gene matches. CDR3 length: 16 amino acids. Germline V gene data show CDR1 as SGDLS and CDR2 as YYNGEE. The CDR3 loop reads CASSTRTGMNNYGYTF. In DNA form, the CDR3 reads TGTGCCAGCAGCACCCGGACAGGGATGAATAACTATGGCTACACCTTC.

DNA for the CDR3: TGTGCCAGCAGCTTAGTGACAGGGGAGATTGAAAAACTGTTTTTT. Protein: CASSLVTGEIEKLFF. V usage is TRBV11-2 and J usage is TRBJ1-4; 8 bases fit TRBD1. CDR1 and CDR2 from the germline V gene are SGHAT and FQNNGV. The junction had 5 bases not matched to a gene; V was cut back by 1 base and J by 7 bases. The CDR3 consists of 15 residues.

Only a few counts were recorded for this clone. The genes are TRBV9 and TRBJ2-1; D is tentatively TRBD1 or TRBD2 (5 bases each). CDR1 is SGDLS, CDR2 YYNGEE, per germline. Trimming cost V 1 base and J 6 bases, with 14 bases left between them. CDR3 length equals 15 residues. The CDR3: CASSVRLGGGNEQFF. The CDR3 DNA reads as TGTGCCAGCAGCGTAAGGCTAGGTGGGGGCAATGAGCAGTTCTTC.

The chain has TRBV5-1 and TRBJ2-5; D gene unclear. The CDR3 spans 17 residues. V was cut by 0 bases and J by 0 bases, with 15 bases left in between. From germline, CDR1 is SGHRS and CDR2 YFSETQ. The CDR3 sequence: CASSLAMAAGYQETQYF. CDR3 in DNA: TGCGCCAGCAGCTTGGCGATGGCTGCCGGATACCAAGAGACCCAGTACTTC.

The J gene is TRBJ2-5, the V gene TRBV28; possible D gene TRBD1, 5 bases. V lost 6 bases and J 1 base, leaving 9 bases between the germline ends. Germline V gives CDR1 MDHEN, CDR2 SYDVKM. There are 13 residues in the CDR3. The CDR3, as DNA: TGTGCCAGCAGATGGGGCAGCCAAGAGACCCAGTACTTC. It specifies CASRWGSQETQYF.

This chain joins TRBV9 and TRBJ2-3; TRBD2 matches 11 bases. CDR3 length: 17 residues. Per the germline V gene, CDR1 is SGDLS and CDR2 is YYNGEE. V shed 0 bases and J 0 bases; nucleotides not matched to a gene: 3. The CDR3, as DNA: TGTGCCAGCAGCGTAGCGGGACTAGCGGAAAGCACAGATACGCAGTATTTT. Protein: CASSVAGLAESTDTQYF.

This sequence joins TRBV5-8 and TRBJ2-6; the D is unclear. V was shortened by 4 bases and J by 4 bases, with 6 bases between the two germline ends. Per germline, CDR1 SGHTS and CDR2 YDEGEE. The CDR3 totals 13 residues. CDR3 loop: CASSLWGANVLTF. The CDR3 bases are TGTGCCAGCAGCCTGTGGGGGGCCAACGTCCTGACTTTC.

J is TRBJ2-7 and V is TRBV14, with D unclear. Between the trimmed V and J ends, which lost 1 base and 6 bases, there was a span of 10 bases. Germline lookup yields CDR1 SGHDN and CDR2 FVKESK. This CDR3 spans 13 amino acids. The CDR3 coding sequence is TGTGCCAGCAGCCAAGCTCCTACGCTCGAGCAGTACTTC. Its translation is CASSQAPTLEQYF.

The chain joins TRBV30 to TRBJ1-4, with a weak D call TRBD1 (6 bases). The CDR3 consists of 15 residues. The germline CDR1 and CDR2 sequences are GTSNPN and SVGIG (reference sequence). With 3 bases removed from V and 8 bases from J, the gap between germline ends came to 19 bases. CDR3 bases: TGTGCCTGGAGCCCCGTCGGGGGGCTCGGGGAAAAACTGTTTTTT. It encodes CAWSPVGGLGEKLFF. Combining the CDR3 with reference TRBV30 and TRBJ1-4 gives the whole variable domain SQTIHQWPATLVQPVGSPLSLECTVEGTSNPNLYWYRQAAGRGLQLLFYSVGIGQISSEVPQNLSASRPQDRQFILSSKKLLLSDSGFYLCAWSPVGGLGEKLFFGSGTQLSVL.

This clone came up a few times. This chain joins TRBV7-6 and TRBJ1-5, with D tentatively TRBD1 (6 bases). The CDR3 is 15 residues long. The germline V and J ends were trimmed by 1 base and 5 bases, with 12 bases remaining between them. The germline V gene has CDR1 SGHVS and CDR2 FNYEAQ. The CDR3 loop reads CASSLEQGPHQPQHF. The CDR3 coding sequence is TGTGCCAGCAGCTTAGAACAGGGACCCCATCAGCCCCAGCATTTT.

The chain carries TRBV6-1 and TRBJ1-4; D is ambiguous. V gave up 6 bases and J gave up 4 bases, with 9 bases separating them. This CDR3 contains 13 residues. Per germline, CDR1 MNHNS and CDR2 SASEGT. Written as DNA, the CDR3 is TGTGCCAGCAGCGGGCAGAATAATGAAAAACTGTTTTTT. This translates into CASSGQNNEKLFF.

This rearrangement joins TRBV27 to TRBJ2-7, with D perhaps TRBD2 (6 bases). This CDR3 comprises 13 residues. V gave up 4 bases and J gave up 7 bases, with 14 bases separating them. Looked up from germline, CDR1 is MNHEY and CDR2 is SMNVEV (reference sequence). The CDR3 sequence: CASSSILAWEQYF. As DNA, the CDR3 is TGTGCCAGCAGTTCGATACTAGCTTGGGAGCAGTACTTC.

This chain connects TRBV9 to TRBJ2-1, with TRBD1 identical over 7 bases. Germline CDR1 reads SGDLS; CDR2 reads YYNGEE. V shed 8 bases and J 0 bases; nucleotides not matched to a gene: 2. CDR3 length equals 13 residues. CDR3 sequence (DNA): TGTGCCAGAAGACAGGGCTCCTACAATGAGCAGTTCTTC. Encoded protein: CARRQGSYNEQFF.

The chain combines TRBV28 with TRBJ2-7, with no clear D. This CDR3 spans 12 amino acids. Germline lookup yields CDR1 MDHEN and CDR2 SYDVKM. V was trimmed by 1 base and J by 5 bases, leaving 6 bases between them. In nucleotides, the CDR3 is TGTGCCAGCAGTTTATTTGGCAACGAGCAGTACTTC. Translation gives CASSLFGNEQYF.

CDR3 in DNA: TGCGCCAGCAGCCCCACGCGCGGCGAGCAGTACTTC. Residues: CASSPTRGEQYF. The chain links TRBV5-1 to TRBJ2-7; D unresolved. Germline V gene lookup returns CDR1 SGHRS and CDR2 YFSETQ. The CDR3 spans 12 residues. Deletions cut 4 bases from V and 6 bases from J, with 11 bases between. The full variable domain, in which reference TRBV5-1 and TRBJ2-7 provide the parts outside the CDR3, is KAGVTQTPRYLIKTRGQQVTLSCSPISGHRSVSWYQQTPGQGLQFLFEYFSETQRNKGNFPGRFSGRQFSNSRSEMNVSTLELGDSALYLCASSPTRGEQYFGPGTRLTVT.

The chain recombines TRBV11-1 with TRBJ2-7; tentative D call: TRBD1 (6 bases). This CDR3 has 15 residues. The V gene lost 1 base and the J gene lost 4 bases, with 14 bases spanning the gap. Germline V gene sequence: CDR1 SGHAT, CDR2 FQDESV (reference sequence). The CDR3 bases are TGTGCCAGCAGCTTAGGTCCAGGGGAAGAGTACGAGCAGTACTTC. The encoded protein is CASSLGPGEEYEQYF.

To note about this clone: The same CDR3 arises from other DNA sequences in this sample as well. The V call is TRBV7-2, the J call TRBJ2-1; 10 bases fit TRBD2. J lost 1 base, V lost 1 base, and 1 base had no gene match. This CDR3 region has 16 residues. Germline CDR1 and CDR2: SGHTA and FQGNSA. The CDR3 DNA reads as TGTGCCAGCAGCTTAGGAGCGGGAGGGTCCTACAATGAGCAGTTCTTC. This encodes CASSLGAGGSYNEQFF. Supplemented by reference TRBV7-2 and TRBJ2-1, the full variable domain reads GAGVSQSPSNKVTEKGKDVELRCDPISGHTALYWYRQSLGQGLEFLIYFQGNSAPDKSGLPSDRFSAERTGGSVSTLTIQRTQQEDSAVYLCASSLGAGGSYNEQFFGPGTRLTVL.

The CDR3, as DNA: TGTGCCAGCAGAAGCGGGATATTTAATGAGCAGTTCTTC. This sequence encodes CASRSGIFNEQFF. The rearrangement uses TRBV5-4 and TRBJ2-1; 7 bases line up with TRBD2. Germline values: CDR1 SGHNT, CDR2 YYREEE (reference sequence). V gave up 5 bases and J gave up 7 bases; unmatched junction bases: 6. The CDR3 consists of 13 residues.

The chain couples TRBV14 to TRBJ1-1; TRBD1 agrees at 8 bases. Germline-derived CDR1 and CDR2 are SGHDN and FVKESK. The CDR3 contains 13 residues. Trimming removed 0 bases from V and 11 bases from J; junction bases left unmatched: 5. The CDR3 spells CASSQDRHRGAFF. DNA for the CDR3: TGTGCCAGCAGCCAAGATCGGCACAGGGGGGCTTTCTTT. Full variable domain (rest looked up from reference TRBV14 and TRBJ1-1): EAGVTQFPSHSVIEKGQTVTLRCDPISGHDNLYWYRRVMGKEIKFLLHFVKESKQDESGMPNNRFLAERTGGTYSTLKVQPAELEDSGVYFCASSQDRHRGAFFGQGTRLTVV.